These 5 T cell receptor beta chains were all obtained from the same sample, sequenced in a study of cytomegalovirus exposure and HLA in healthy donors. Amplification used 60 Vbeta primers and 13 Jbeta primers. Only in-frame clones appear in the TCRdb table, and some are missing; sequencing was by immunoSEQ multiplex PCR. The sample contains under 200,000 clones, less than 75% of which appear only once. Sequencing used PBMCs. These receptors were obtained from a girl between 10 and 17 years old in good health and CMV-seronegative.

V gene TRBV7-9 combines with J gene TRBJ2-7; possible D gene TRBD2, 5 bases. Germline CDR1 and CDR2: SEHNR and FQNEAQ (reference sequence). The CDR3 is made up of 11 amino acids. The ends were cut back, 5 bases at V and 7 bases at J, with 9 bases in the middle. CDR3 loop: CASSRSGEQYF. CDR3 coding DNA: TGTGCCAGCAGCCGTTCGGGGGAGCAGTACTTC.

This clone appeared a few times. This rearrangement joins TRBV15 to TRBJ1-3, with 9 bases fitting TRBD1. The J segment lost 0 bases and the V segment lost 3 bases, leaving 6 bases of the junction unmatched. This CDR3 comprises 17 residues. In germline, CDR1 is LNHNV, CDR2 YYDKDF (reference sequence). CDR3 loop: CATSSRGQGRSGNTIYF. The CDR3 coding sequence is TGTGCCACCAGCAGCCGCGGACAGGGGCGCTCTGGAAACACCATATATTTT.

The chain employs TRBV2 and TRBJ2-3; TRBD1 might be the D (6 bases). This CDR3 contains 15 residues. The germline gives CDR1 SNHLY, CDR2 FYNNEI. V was trimmed by 4 bases and J by 2 bases, leaving 13 bases between them. In nucleotides, the CDR3 is TGTGCCAGCAGTGCAGGGGATGGGTACACAGATACGCAGTATTTT. Its protein is CASSAGDGYTDTQYF.

The rearrangement uses TRBV6-5 and TRBJ1-1, with D perhaps TRBD1 (5 bases). Germline V gene lookup returns CDR1 MNHEY and CDR2 SVGAGI. CDR3 length: 15 amino acids. V shed 6 bases and J shed 4 bases, with 18 bases lying between them. CDR3 residues: CASRSQEEGLTEAFF. CDR3 nucleotides: TGTGCCAGCAGGTCCCAAGAGGAGGGGCTCACTGAAGCTTTCTTT.

The chain is built from TRBV25-1 and TRBJ1-2; 11 bases map to TRBD1. Trimming cost V 5 bases and J 3 bases; bases outside gene matches: 5. The CDR3 has 15 residues. The V gene's germline CDR1 is MGHDK and CDR2 SYGVNS. The chain's CDR3 is CASSNWGQGDYGYTF. The CDR3 DNA reads TGTGCCAGCAGTAATTGGGGACAGGGGGACTATGGCTACACCTTC.